This entry is about one T cell receptor (beta chain). What it binds is not known. The CDR3 is 12 residues long. Trimming removed 6 bases at V and 7 bases at J, with 12 bases between. This record comes from a study of identical twins. The study's findings and limits: Cord blood's abundant beta clonotypes had fewer insertions, unlike memory repertoires.

MiXCR, applied by TCRdb to the 5' RACE reads, yields one record per CDR3 protein. The data hold some 320,000 distinct CDR3 sequences, with around an eighth observed a single time. These data also featured in a second study, about yellow fever vaccine responses in identical twins.

This clonotype was sampled from a woman aged 18-29 years in good health. Sample: CD8+ T cells sorted from blood. The chain is built from TRBV12-3 or TRBV12-4 and TRBJ1-2, with D unresolved. The CDR3 sequence: CASRTSGPGYTF. The DNA of the CDR3 is TGTGCCAGCAGGACCTCCGGGCCTGGCTACACCTTC.